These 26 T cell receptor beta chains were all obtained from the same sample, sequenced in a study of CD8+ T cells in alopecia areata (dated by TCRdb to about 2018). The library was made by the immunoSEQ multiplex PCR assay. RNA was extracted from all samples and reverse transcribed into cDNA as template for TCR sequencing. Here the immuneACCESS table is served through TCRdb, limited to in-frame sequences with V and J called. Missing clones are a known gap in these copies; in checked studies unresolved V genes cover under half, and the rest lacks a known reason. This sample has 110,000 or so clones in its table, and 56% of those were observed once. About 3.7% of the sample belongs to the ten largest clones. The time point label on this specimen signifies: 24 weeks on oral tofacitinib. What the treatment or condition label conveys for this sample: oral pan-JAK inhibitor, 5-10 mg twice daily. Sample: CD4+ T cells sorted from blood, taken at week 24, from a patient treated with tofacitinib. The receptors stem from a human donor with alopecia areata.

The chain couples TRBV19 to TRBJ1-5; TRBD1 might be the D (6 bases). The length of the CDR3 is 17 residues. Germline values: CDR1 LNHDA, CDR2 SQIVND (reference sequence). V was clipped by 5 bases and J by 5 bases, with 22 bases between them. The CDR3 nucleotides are TGTGCCAGTAGTGCCGATGGGCAGGGGTTTCGATATCAGCCCCAGCATTTT. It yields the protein CASSADGQGFRYQPQHF.

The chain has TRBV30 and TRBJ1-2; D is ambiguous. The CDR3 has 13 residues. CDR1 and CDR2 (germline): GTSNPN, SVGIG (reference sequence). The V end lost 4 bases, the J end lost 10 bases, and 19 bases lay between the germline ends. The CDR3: CAWTDGNLRDYTF. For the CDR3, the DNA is TGTGCCTGGACCGATGGGAACCTTCGTGACTACACCTTC.

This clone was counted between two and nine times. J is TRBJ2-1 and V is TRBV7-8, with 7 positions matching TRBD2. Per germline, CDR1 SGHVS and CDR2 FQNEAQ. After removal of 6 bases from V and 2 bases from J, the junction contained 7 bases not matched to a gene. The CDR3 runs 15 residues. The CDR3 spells CASSSGLDTYNEQFF. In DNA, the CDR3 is TGTGCCAGCAGTTCCGGACTAGATACCTACAATGAGCAGTTCTTC.

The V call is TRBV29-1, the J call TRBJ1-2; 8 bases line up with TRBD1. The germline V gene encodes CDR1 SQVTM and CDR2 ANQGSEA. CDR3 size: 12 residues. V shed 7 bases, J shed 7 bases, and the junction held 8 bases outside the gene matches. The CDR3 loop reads CSGGQGSSGYTF. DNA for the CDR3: TGCAGCGGAGGACAGGGTTCATCTGGCTACACCTTC.

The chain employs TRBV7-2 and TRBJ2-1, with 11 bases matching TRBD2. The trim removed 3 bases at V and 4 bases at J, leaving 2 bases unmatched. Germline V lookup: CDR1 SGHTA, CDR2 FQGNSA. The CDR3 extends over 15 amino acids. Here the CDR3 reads CASSLTSGVYNEQFF. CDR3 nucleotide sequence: TGTGCCAGCAGCTTGACTAGCGGGGTATACAATGAGCAGTTCTTC. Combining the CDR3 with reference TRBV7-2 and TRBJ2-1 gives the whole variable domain GAGVSQSPSNKVTEKGKDVELRCDPISGHTALYWYRQSLGQGLEFLIYFQGNSAPDKSGLPSDRFSAERTGGSVSTLTIQRTQQEDSAVYLCASSLTSGVYNEQFFGPGTRLTVL.

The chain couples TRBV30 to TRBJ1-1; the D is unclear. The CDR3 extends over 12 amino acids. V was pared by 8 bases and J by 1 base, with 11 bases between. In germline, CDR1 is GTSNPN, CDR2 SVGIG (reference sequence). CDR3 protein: CARKTSNTEAFF. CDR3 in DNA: TGTGCCCGAAAGACGTCGAACACTGAAGCTTTCTTT.

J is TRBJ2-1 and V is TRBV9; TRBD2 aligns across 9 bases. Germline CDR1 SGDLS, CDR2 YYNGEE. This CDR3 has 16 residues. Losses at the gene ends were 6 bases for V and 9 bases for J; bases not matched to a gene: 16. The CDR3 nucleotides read TGTGCCAGCACCCCCGCCTCGGGGACTAGCAGTGGTGAGCAGTTCTTC. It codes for CASTPASGTSSGEQFF.

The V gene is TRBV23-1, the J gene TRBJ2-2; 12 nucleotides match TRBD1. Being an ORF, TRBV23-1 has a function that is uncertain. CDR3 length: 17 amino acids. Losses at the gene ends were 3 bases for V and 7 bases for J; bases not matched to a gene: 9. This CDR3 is CASSHSGDRGRDGELFF. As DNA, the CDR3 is TGCGCCAGCAGTCACAGCGGGGACAGGGGGCGTGACGGGGAGCTGTTTTTT.

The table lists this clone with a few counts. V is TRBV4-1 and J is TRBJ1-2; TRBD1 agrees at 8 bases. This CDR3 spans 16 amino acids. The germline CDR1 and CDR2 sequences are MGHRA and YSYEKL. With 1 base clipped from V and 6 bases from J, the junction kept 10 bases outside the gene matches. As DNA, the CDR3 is TGCGCCAGCAGCCAAGTGGGCAGGGGGCGCCTGAATGGCTACACCTTC. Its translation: CASSQVGRGRLNGYTF.

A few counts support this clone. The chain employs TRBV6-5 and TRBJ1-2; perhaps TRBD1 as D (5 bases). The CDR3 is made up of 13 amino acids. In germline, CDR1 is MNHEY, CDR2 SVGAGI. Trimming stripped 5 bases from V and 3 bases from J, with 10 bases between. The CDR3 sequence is CASSGGRDYGYTF. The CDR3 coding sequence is TGTGCCAGCAGTGGGGGACGGGACTATGGCTACACCTTC.

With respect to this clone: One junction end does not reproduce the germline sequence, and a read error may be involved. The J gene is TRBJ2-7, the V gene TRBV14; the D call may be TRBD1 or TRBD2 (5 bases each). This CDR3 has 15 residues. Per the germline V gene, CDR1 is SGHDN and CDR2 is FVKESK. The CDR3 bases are TGTGCCAGCAGCAAAGACCCGGGACGAACCTACGAGCAGTACTTC. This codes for CASSKDPGRTYEQYF.

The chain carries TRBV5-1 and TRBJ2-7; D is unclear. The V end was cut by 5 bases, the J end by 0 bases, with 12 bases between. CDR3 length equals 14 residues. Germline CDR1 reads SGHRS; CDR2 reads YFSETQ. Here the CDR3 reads CASRYHTSSYEQYF. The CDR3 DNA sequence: TGCGCCAGCAGATACCACACGAGCTCCTACGAGCAGTACTTC.

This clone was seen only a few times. The CDR3 is CAWSRQRNTEAFF. CDR3 nucleotide sequence: TGTGCCTGGAGTCGACAGAGAAACACTGAAGCTTTCTTT. This chain links TRBV30 with TRBJ1-1; D may be TRBD1 (5 bases). V was clipped by 2 bases and J by 2 bases, with 9 bases between them. Germline CDR1 GTSNPN, CDR2 SVGIG (reference sequence). The CDR3 covers 13 residues.

CDR3 DNA sequence: TGCGCCAGCTGCAGACATCGACAGGGGGCGAATAGCAATCAGCCCCAGCATTTT. Translation: CASCRHRQGANSNQPQHF. The V and J genes are TRBV5-1 and TRBJ1-5; 10 bases match TRBD1. J gave up 0 bases and V 7 bases, and 13 bases lay outside the gene matches. The CDR3 is 18 amino acids. Germline CDR1 is SGHRS and CDR2 is YFSETQ.

CDR3 coding DNA: TGTGCCAGCAGCCAACGGGCAGGGAGCACAGATACGCAGTATTTT. The encoded protein is CASSQRAGSTDTQYF. The chain uses TRBV6-1 and TRBJ2-3; tentative D call: TRBD1 (5 bases). The CDR3 is made up of 15 amino acids. Per the germline V gene, CDR1 is MNHNS and CDR2 is SASEGT. The V and J ends lost 6 bases and 0 bases respectively, with 13 bases between them.

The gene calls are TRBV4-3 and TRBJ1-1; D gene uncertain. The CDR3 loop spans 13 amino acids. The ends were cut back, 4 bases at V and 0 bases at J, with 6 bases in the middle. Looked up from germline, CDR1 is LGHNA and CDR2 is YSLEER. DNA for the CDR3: TGCGCCAGCAGCCGGGGTTTGAACACTGAAGCTTTCTTT. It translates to CASSRGLNTEAFF.

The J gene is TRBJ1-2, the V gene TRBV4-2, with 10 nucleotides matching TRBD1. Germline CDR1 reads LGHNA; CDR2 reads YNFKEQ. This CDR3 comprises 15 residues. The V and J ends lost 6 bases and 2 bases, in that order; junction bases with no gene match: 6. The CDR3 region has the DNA TGTGCCAGCAGTCGGGACAGGGGAGGCAACTATGGCTACACCTTC. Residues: CASSRDRGGNYGYTF.

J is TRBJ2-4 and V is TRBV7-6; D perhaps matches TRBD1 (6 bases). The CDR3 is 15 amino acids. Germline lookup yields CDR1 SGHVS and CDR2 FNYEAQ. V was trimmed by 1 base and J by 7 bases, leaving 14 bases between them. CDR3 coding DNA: TGTGCCAGCAGCTTAGGAGGCCAGGGGAGCAACATTCAGTACTTC. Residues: CASSLGGQGSNIQYF.

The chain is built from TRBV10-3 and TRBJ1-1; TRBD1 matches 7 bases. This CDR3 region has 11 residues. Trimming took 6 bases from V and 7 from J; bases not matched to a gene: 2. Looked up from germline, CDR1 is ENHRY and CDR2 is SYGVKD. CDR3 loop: CAIRGTDEAFF. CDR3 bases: TGTGCCATCAGGGGGACAGATGAAGCTTTCTTT.

CDR3 residues: CASSQDWTSGKDTQYF. The CDR3 DNA reads TGTGCCAGCAGCCAAGATTGGACTAGCGGGAAAGATACGCAGTATTTT. This chain joins TRBV4-2 and TRBJ2-3, with 12 bases that match TRBD2. Unmatched junction bases numbered 3, after V lost 0 bases and J lost 5 bases. The V gene's germline CDR1 is LGHNA and CDR2 YNFKEQ. The CDR3 consists of 16 residues.

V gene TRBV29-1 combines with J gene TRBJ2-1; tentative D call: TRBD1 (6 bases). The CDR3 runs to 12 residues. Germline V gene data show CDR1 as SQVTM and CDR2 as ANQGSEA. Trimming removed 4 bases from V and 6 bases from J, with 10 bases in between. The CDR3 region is CSVGVGGNEQFF. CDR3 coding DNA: TGCAGCGTTGGAGTAGGGGGCAATGAGCAGTTCTTC.

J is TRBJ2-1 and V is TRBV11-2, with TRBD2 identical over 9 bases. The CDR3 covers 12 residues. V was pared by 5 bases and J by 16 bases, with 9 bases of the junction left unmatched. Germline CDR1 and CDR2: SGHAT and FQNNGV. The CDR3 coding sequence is TGTGCCAGCAGCACCCATCTTGGGACTAGCTTCTTC. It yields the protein CASSTHLGTSFF.

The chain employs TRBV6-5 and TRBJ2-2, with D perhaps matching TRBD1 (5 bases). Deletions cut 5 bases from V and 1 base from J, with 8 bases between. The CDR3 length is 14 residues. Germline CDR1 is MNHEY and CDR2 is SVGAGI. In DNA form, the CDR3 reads TGTGCCAGCAGTCGTAGGGGGAACACCGGGGAGCTGTTTTTT. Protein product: CASSRRGNTGELFF.

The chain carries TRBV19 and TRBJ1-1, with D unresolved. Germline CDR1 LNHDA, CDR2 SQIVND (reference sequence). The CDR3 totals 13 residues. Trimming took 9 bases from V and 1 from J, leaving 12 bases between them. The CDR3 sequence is CASSQDRNTEAFF. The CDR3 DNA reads TGTGCCAGCTCGCAAGACCGGAACACTGAAGCTTTCTTT.

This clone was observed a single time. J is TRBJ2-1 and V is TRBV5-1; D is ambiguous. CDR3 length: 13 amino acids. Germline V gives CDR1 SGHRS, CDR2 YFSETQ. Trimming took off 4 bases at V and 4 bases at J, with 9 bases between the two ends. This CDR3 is CASSTNSYNEQFF. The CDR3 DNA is TGCGCCAGCAGCACCAACAGTTACAATGAGCAGTTCTTC.

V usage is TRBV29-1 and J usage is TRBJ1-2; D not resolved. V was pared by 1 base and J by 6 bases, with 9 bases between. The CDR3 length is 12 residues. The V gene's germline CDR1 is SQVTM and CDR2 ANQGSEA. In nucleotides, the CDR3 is TGCAGCGTTGAAGGCAGCTCCCATGGCTACACCTTC. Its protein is CSVEGSSHGYTF.